This T cell receptor beta chain was recorded in a study of T cells after yellow fever vaccination. Each CDR3 protein gets one entry after TCRdb re-called the 5' RACE reads with MiXCR. The sample lists 350,000 or so distinct CDR3 sequences, roughly 8% occurring once. This clonotype was recorded at least ten times. The antigen is unknown. General study findings and limits: Abundant clonotypes from the bulk population could get into FACS-sorted repertoires as contaminants. Most primary-vaccination clones recurred post-booster (nearly 98% CD4, 88% CD8).

The CDR3 has 14 residues. Per germline, CDR1 KGHSH and CDR2 LQKENI. The ends were cut back, 3 bases at V and 1 base at J, with 8 bases in the middle. This receptor was taken from a man younger than 35 who received the YFV17D yellow fever vaccine. The V and J genes are TRBV18 and TRBJ2-3; the D gene is possibly TRBD2 (5 bases). Here the sequenced sample was PBMCs, taken roughly 46 days after the first yellow fever vaccination. The CDR3 reads CASSPNGGTDTQYF. The CDR3 DNA sequence: TGTGCCAGCTCACCTAACGGGGGCACAGATACGCAGTATTTT.